This entry lists 24 T cell receptor beta chains sequenced from one sample in a study of blood T cell repertoires in COVID-19. Sequenced by immunoSEQ multiplex PCR; TCRdb stores in-frame clones only, minus some. The repertoire holds around 240,000 clones, with 80% to 90% as singletons. Sequencing was performed on peripheral blood. Every receptor here comes from a man aged 35 to 55 with acute or convalescent COVID-19.

The V call is TRBV19, the J call TRBJ1-2; D uncertain. The V end was cut by 3 bases, the J end by 2 bases, with 13 bases between. The CDR3 extends over 15 amino acids. Germline V gene data show CDR1 as LNHDA and CDR2 as SQIVND (reference sequence). This CDR3 reads CASSMFGVGNYGYTF. The DNA of the CDR3 is TGTGCCAGTAGTATGTTCGGGGTAGGGAACTATGGCTACACCTTC.

The chain recombines TRBV5-1 with TRBJ2-5; 9 bases fit TRBD2. This CDR3 has 14 amino acids. Germline lookup yields CDR1 SGHRS and CDR2 YFSETQ. The ends lost 3 bases at V and 5 bases at J; junction bases unmatched: 5. CDR3 DNA sequence: TGCGCCAGCAGCTCCGGGACTAGCAGGGAGACCCAGTACTTC. It codes for CASSSGTSRETQYF.

The chain employs TRBV5-8 and TRBJ2-2; TRBD2 matches at 16 bases. CDR3 length: 20 residues. Per germline, CDR1 SGHTS and CDR2 YDEGEE. The trim removed 4 bases at V and 7 bases at J, leaving 16 bases unmatched. In nucleotides, the CDR3 is TGTGCCAGCAGCGATCCGCCGATGGGACTAGCGGGGGGGCCGAACGGGGAGCTGTTTTTT. Translation: CASSDPPMGLAGGPNGELFF.

The V call is TRBV2, the J call TRBJ1-4; tentatively, D is TRBD1 (6 bases). Germline lookup yields CDR1 SNHLY and CDR2 FYNNEI. The CDR3 contains 13 residues. Trimming removed 7 bases at V and 4 bases at J, with 10 bases between. The CDR3 DNA reads TGTGCCAGCAATGGACAGATTAATGAAAAACTGTTTTTT. Its protein is CASNGQINEKLFF.

The CDR3 reads CAWSGQGSNQPQHF. CDR3 DNA: TGTGCCTGGAGTGGCCAGGGGAGCAATCAGCCCCAGCATTTT. V gene TRBV30 combines with J gene TRBJ1-5; the D gene is possibly TRBD1 (6 bases). V gave up 1 base and J gave up 1 base, with 8 bases separating them. The CDR3 is made up of 14 amino acids. The germline CDR1 and CDR2 sequences are GTSNPN and SVGIG (reference sequence).

A word on this clone: This sample also contains other DNA sequences that code for the same CDR3. This chain joins TRBV7-9 and TRBJ1-3; D call uncertain. Per the germline V gene, CDR1 is SEHNR and CDR2 is FQNEAQ (reference sequence). The length of the CDR3 is 14 residues. V was clipped by 1 base and J by 0 bases, with 4 bases between them. As DNA, the CDR3 is TGTGCCAGCAGCTTAGACAACTCTGGAAACACCATATATTTT. Amino acids: CASSLDNSGNTIYF.

The V and J genes are TRBV30 and TRBJ1-5; 7 bases map to TRBD1. The V gene end was trimmed by 3 bases and the J gene end by 2 bases; junction bases not matched to a gene: 4. Germline CDR1 and CDR2: GTSNPN and SVGIG (reference sequence). The CDR3 runs to 14 residues. The DNA of the CDR3 is TGTGCCTGGAGGGATACAGGGGGCAATCAGCCCCAGCATTTT. Amino acid sequence: CAWRDTGGNQPQHF.

The chain carries TRBV6-5 and TRBJ1-2; D unresolved. The germline V and J ends were trimmed by 5 bases and 4 bases, with 14 bases remaining between them. Per the germline V gene, CDR1 is MNHEY and CDR2 is SVGAGI. CDR3 length equals 14 residues. Here the CDR3 DNA reads TGTGCCAGCAGTCCGGACTGGACTATCTATGGCTACACCTTC. This gives the protein CASSPDWTIYGYTF.

This clone appeared once. V gene TRBV30 combines with J gene TRBJ1-5; D not certain. CDR1 and CDR2 from the germline V gene are GTSNPN and SVGIG (reference sequence). Trimming pared 3 bases from V and 0 bases from J, leaving 12 bases between. The CDR3 is made up of 15 amino acids. The CDR3 DNA is TGTGCCTGGAGCCTTTCCGGGAATAGCAATCAGCCCCAGCATTTT. It codes for CAWSLSGNSNQPQHF.

The CDR3 region is CASSLREAGTYNEQFF. CDR3 in DNA: TGTGCCAGCAGCCTCCGAGAAGCGGGGACCTACAATGAGCAGTTCTTC. The rearrangement joins TRBV11-1 to TRBJ2-1; 7 nucleotides line up with TRBD2. The V gene's germline CDR1 is SGHAT and CDR2 FQDESV (reference sequence). The ends lost 5 bases at V and 2 bases at J; junction bases unmatched: 9. The CDR3 has 16 amino acids. Full variable domain (outside the CDR3, taken from reference TRBV11-1 and TRBJ2-1): EAEVAQSPRYKITEKSQAVAFWCDPISGHATLYWYRQILGQGPELLVQFQDESVVDDSQLPKDRFSAERLKGVDSTLKIQPAELGDSAMYLCASSLREAGTYNEQFFGPGTRLTVL.

This chain links TRBV28 with TRBJ2-5; 7 positions agree with TRBD2. Germline V CDR1 and CDR2: MDHEN, SYDVKM. The ends lost 8 bases at V and 1 base at J; junction bases unmatched: 10. The CDR3 is made up of 15 amino acids. The CDR3 loop is CASLGARGTQETQYF. The CDR3 DNA sequence: TGTGCCAGCCTCGGGGCGCGGGGGACCCAAGAGACCCAGTACTTC.

The chain employs TRBV7-2 and TRBJ2-2; D call uncertain. Trimming pared 2 bases from V and 4 bases from J, leaving 17 bases between. Germline values: CDR1 SGHTA, CDR2 FQGNSA. The CDR3 runs 17 residues. The CDR3 bases are TGTGCCAGCAGCTTATCCGAGTTAACTCGAGCCACCGGGGAGCTGTTTTTT. Translation: CASSLSELTRATGELFF. Using reference TRBV7-2 and TRBJ2-2 for the parts outside the CDR3, the full variable domain is GAGVSQSPSNKVTEKGKDVELRCDPISGHTALYWYRQSLGQGLEFLIYFQGNSAPDKSGLPSDRFSAERTGGSVSTLTIQRTQQEDSAVYLCASSLSELTRATGELFFGEGSRLTVL.

There are a few counts of this clone. This chain joins TRBV5-1 and TRBJ2-5; TRBD1 is a possible D gene (5 bases). Germline CDR1 and CDR2: SGHRS and YFSETQ. V was trimmed by 2 bases and J by 5 bases, leaving 10 bases between them. CDR3 length: 13 amino acids. The CDR3 spells CASSFQGWETQYF. CDR3 coding DNA: TGCGCCAGCAGCTTTCAGGGTTGGGAGACCCAGTACTTC. Full variable domain (outside the CDR3, taken from reference TRBV5-1 and TRBJ2-5): KAGVTQTPRYLIKTRGQQVTLSCSPISGHRSVSWYQQTPGQGLQFLFEYFSETQRNKGNFPGRFSGRQFSNSRSEMNVSTLELGDSALYLCASSFQGWETQYFGPGTRLLVL.

This chain's CDR3 is CASVGMRTEAFF. CDR3 coding DNA: TGTGCCAGTGTCGGCATGAGGACTGAAGCTTTCTTT. The V and J genes are TRBV19 and TRBJ1-1, with D unclear. This CDR3 is 12 amino acids long. V shed 8 bases and J shed 5 bases, with 12 bases lying between them. Germline CDR1 and CDR2: LNHDA and SQIVND (reference sequence).

V usage is TRBV28 and J usage is TRBJ1-5; perhaps TRBD1 as D (6 bases). The CDR3 sequence is 14 residues long. Germline V gene lookup returns CDR1 MDHEN and CDR2 SYDVKM. V was cut by 7 bases and J by 4 bases, with 14 bases left in between. The CDR3 sequence: CASTELQGNQPQHF. As DNA, the CDR3 is TGTGCCAGCACGGAGTTGCAGGGGAATCAGCCCCAGCATTTT.

This sequence joins TRBV19 and TRBJ1-1; D ambiguous. From germline, CDR1 is LNHDA and CDR2 SQIVND (reference sequence). This CDR3 is built from 16 residues. V shed 3 bases and J shed 1 base, with 15 bases lying between them. Here the CDR3 DNA reads TGTGCCAGTAGTATGGGGAGAACTCTTAGGAACACTGAAGCTTTCTTT. It specifies CASSMGRTLRNTEAFF. The complete variable domain, with remaining parts taken from reference TRBV19 and TRBJ1-1, reads DGGITQSPKYLFRKEGQNVTLSCEQNLNHDAMYWYRQDPGQGLRLIYYSQIVNDFQKGDIAEGYSVSREKKESFPLTVTSAQKNPTAFYLCASSMGRTLRNTEAFFGQGTRLTVV.

The chain combines TRBV5-4 with TRBJ2-5; weak D call: TRBD1 (6 bases). The germline CDR1 and CDR2 sequences are SGHNT and YYREEE (reference sequence). The CDR3 totals 14 residues. The V end was cut by 0 bases, the J end by 4 bases, with 10 bases between. The CDR3 DNA is TGTGCCAGCAGCTTGGAACAGGGTGGAGAGACCCAGTACTTC. Protein: CASSLEQGGETQYF.

This chain uses TRBV6-2 or TRBV6-3 with TRBJ2-7; weak D call: TRBD2 (5 bases). The germline CDR1 and CDR2 sequences are MNHEY and SVGEGT. The CDR3 runs to 14 residues. Deletions cut 0 bases from V and 5 bases from J, with 11 bases between. The CDR3 coding sequence is TGTGCCAGCAGTTACTCGATTTTGGGAGACGAGCAGTACTTC. The encoded protein is CASSYSILGDEQYF.

J is TRBJ1-2 and V is TRBV27, with D tentatively TRBD1 (5 bases). CDR1 is MNHEY, CDR2 SMNVEV, per germline (reference sequence). V was clipped by 0 bases and J by 1 base, with 9 bases between them. This CDR3 contains 15 residues. The CDR3 is CASSLSTGGNYGYTF. The CDR3 DNA reads TGTGCCAGCAGTTTATCCACGGGGGGTAACTATGGCTACACCTTC.

V usage is TRBV27 and J usage is TRBJ1-5, with 9 bases matching TRBD1. CDR1 is MNHEY and CDR2 is SMNVEV in the germline V gene (reference sequence). V dropped 6 bases and J dropped 5; count of bases not matched to a gene: 5. This CDR3 spans 14 amino acids. DNA of the CDR3: TGTGCCAGCAGCCGGGGGACAGGGTATCAGCCCCAGCATTTT. It specifies CASSRGTGYQPQHF.

The chain joins TRBV7-9 to TRBJ2-1; 15 nucleotides align to TRBD2. Germline V CDR1 and CDR2: SEHNR, FQNEAQ (reference sequence). The CDR3 sequence is 16 residues long. V trimming: 7 bases; J trimming: 7 bases; junction bases outside the gene matches: 8. The CDR3 sequence is CASTSGLAGGLNEQFF. Written as DNA, the CDR3 is TGTGCCAGCACCTCAGGACTAGCGGGGGGGTTAAATGAGCAGTTCTTC.

V and J are TRBV3-1 (or the pseudogene TRBV3-2) and TRBJ1-3, with D possibly matching TRBD1 (5 bases). Germline V lookup: CDR1 LGHDT, CDR2 YNNKEL (reference sequence). V lost 1 base to trimming and J lost 0 bases, with 10 bases between them. The CDR3 has 16 amino acids. CDR3 in amino acids: CASSQVRGTSGNTIYF. The CDR3 nucleotides are TGTGCCAGCAGCCAAGTTCGGGGGACCTCTGGAAACACCATATATTTT.

V is TRBV11-2 and J is TRBJ1-1; D gene uncertain. The CDR3 covers 12 residues. Per the germline V gene, CDR1 is SGHAT and CDR2 is FQNNGV. Trimming left V 7 bases short and J 0 bases short, with 6 bases between. This CDR3 is CASMRVNTEAFF. The CDR3 nucleotides read TGTGCCAGCATGAGGGTGAACACTGAAGCTTTCTTT.

This chain joins TRBV18 and TRBJ2-5, with a tentative D call TRBD2 (6 bases). The CDR3 is 13 residues long. The V end was cut by 5 bases, the J end by 5 bases, with 12 bases between. In germline, CDR1 is KGHSH, CDR2 LQKENI. In nucleotides, the CDR3 is TGTGCCAGCTCAAAAATAGGAGGGGAGACCCAGTACTTC. Translating it yields CASSKIGGETQYF.